The present entry profiles one TCR beta chain with its context. This specimen comes from a study of blood T cells in healthy people across ages. V was cut by 3 bases and J by 1 base, with 12 bases left in between. This CDR3 spans 15 amino acids. A second 7 to 11 cycle PCR used barcoded and J-beta primers. TCRdb re-derived calls from the 5' RACE reads in MiXCR, one entry per CDR3 protein. The sample comprises approximately 1.5 million distinct CDR3 sequences, under 55% of which are singletons, and about 3.8% rests with the top ten. The material sequenced was blood. The J gene is TRBJ1-1, the V gene TRBV12-3 or TRBV12-4; D perhaps matches TRBD1 (5 bases). The clonotype originates from a woman aged 18-29 years in good health. For the CDR3, the DNA is TGTGCCAGCAGTTTCGAAGAGGGGACGAACACTGAAGCTTTCTTT. Encoded protein: CASSFEEGTNTEAFF.